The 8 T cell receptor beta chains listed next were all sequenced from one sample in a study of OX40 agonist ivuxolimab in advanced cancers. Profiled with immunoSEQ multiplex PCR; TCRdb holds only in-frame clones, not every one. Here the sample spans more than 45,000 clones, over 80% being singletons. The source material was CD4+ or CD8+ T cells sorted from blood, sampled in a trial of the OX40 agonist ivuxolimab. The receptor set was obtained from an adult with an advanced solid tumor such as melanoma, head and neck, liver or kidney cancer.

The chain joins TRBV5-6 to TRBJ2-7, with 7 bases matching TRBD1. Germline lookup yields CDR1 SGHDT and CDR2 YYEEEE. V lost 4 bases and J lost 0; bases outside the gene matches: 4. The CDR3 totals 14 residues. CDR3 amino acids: CASSPDRTSYEQYF. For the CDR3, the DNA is TGTGCCAGCAGCCCGGACAGGACCTCCTACGAGCAGTACTTC. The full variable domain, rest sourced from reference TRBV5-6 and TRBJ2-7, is DAGVTQSPTHLIKTRGQQVTLRCSPKSGHDTVSWYQQALGQGPQFIFQYYEEEERQRGNFPDRFSGHQFPNYSSELNVNALLLGDSALYLCASSPDRTSYEQYFGPGTRLTVT.

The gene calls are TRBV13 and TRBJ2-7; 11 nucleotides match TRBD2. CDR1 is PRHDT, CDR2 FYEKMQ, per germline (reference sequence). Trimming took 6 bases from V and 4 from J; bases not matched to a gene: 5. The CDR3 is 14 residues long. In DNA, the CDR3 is TGTGCCAGCAGATTGACTAGCGGGGCGTACGAGCAGTACTTC. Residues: CASRLTSGAYEQYF.

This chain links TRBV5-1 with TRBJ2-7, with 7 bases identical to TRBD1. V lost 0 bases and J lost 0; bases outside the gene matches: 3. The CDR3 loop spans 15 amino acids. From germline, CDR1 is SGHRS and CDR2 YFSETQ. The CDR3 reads CASSLGGGPSYEQYF. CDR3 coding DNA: TGCGCCAGCAGCTTGGGAGGGGGCCCCTCCTACGAGCAGTACTTC.

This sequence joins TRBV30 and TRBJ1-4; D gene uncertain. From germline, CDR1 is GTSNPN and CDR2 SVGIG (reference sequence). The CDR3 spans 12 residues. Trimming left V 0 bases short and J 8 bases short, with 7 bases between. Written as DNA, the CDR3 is TGTGCCTGGAGTGTAATTGCCGAAAAACTGTTTTTT. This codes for CAWSVIAEKLFF.

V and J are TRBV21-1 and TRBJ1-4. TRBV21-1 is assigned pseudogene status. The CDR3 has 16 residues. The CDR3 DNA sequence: TGTGCCAGCAGCAAAGAGGGAGACAGACCGAATGAAAAACTGTTTTTT. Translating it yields CASSKEGDRPNEKLFF.

CDR3 residues: CASISSFSLWNTEAFF. Here the CDR3 DNA reads TGTGCCAGTATTAGCAGTTTTAGCTTATGGAACACTGAAGCTTTCTTT. The J gene is TRBJ1-1, the V gene TRBV19; D is unresolved. CDR1 LNHDA and CDR2 SQIVND come from the germline V gene (reference sequence). The CDR3 totals 16 residues. V was clipped by 7 bases and J by 1 base, with 19 bases between them.

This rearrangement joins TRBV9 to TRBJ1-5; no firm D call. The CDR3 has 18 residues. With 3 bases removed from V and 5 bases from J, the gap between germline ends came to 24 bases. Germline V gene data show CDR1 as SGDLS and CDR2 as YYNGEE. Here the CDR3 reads CASSGTSVVFSSYQPQHF. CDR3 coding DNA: TGTGCCAGCAGCGGAACCTCGGTTGTGTTCTCAAGCTATCAGCCCCAGCATTTT.

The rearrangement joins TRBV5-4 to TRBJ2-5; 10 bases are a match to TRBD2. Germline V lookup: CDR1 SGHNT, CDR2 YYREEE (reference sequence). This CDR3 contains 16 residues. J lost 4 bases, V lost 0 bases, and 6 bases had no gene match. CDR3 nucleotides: TGTGCCAGCAGCTTGGGGAGGACTAGCGGTGTAGAGACCCAGTACTTC. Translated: CASSLGRTSGVETQYF.